Listed below are T cell receptor beta chains from one sample, sequenced in a study of blood T cell repertoires in COVID-19. Clones were sequenced by immunoSEQ multiplex PCR, and TCRdb holds only the in-frame ones, with some missing. The sample has 150,000 to 170,000 clones, 84% seen once. The source material was PBMCs or T cells enriched from blood (not recorded which). These receptors originate from a man aged 50-59 years who had recovered from COVID-19. Both conserved end residues are part of each CDR3. The D gene is left open where the match is weak. Only part of the rows carry a size: once, few, many, or a class if the clone is expanded.

j_call clone_size v_call d_call cdr3_aa cdr3_nt
TRBJ1-1 . TRBV14 . CASSQDHGGAWTEAFF TGTGCCAGCAGCCAAGATCATGGGGGCGCCTGGACTGAAGCTTTCTTT
TRBJ2-5 . TRBV7-2 . CASSSVTDGETQYF TGTGCCAGCAGCTCCGTGACAGATGGAGAGACCCAGTACTTC
TRBJ2-7 . TRBV3-1/TRBV3-2 TRBD2 CASSQDNREGTSYNYEQYF TGTGCCAGCAGCCAAGATAACAGGGAAGGGACTAGCTACAATTACGAGCAGTACTTC
TRBJ2-2 . TRBV2 . CASRVGTQNTGELFF TGTGCCAGCAGGGTTGGGACTCAAAACACCGGGGAGCTGTTTTTT
TRBJ2-3 . TRBV24-1 TRBD1 CATRDRTDTQYF TGTGCCACCCGGGACAGAACAGATACGCAGTATTTT
TRBJ1-5 . TRBV9 . CASSPGTGNNQPQHF TGTGCCAGCAGCCCCGGAACAGGGAACAATCAGCCCCAGCATTTT
TRBJ1-1 . TRBV15 TRBD1 CATSREQGWTEAFF TGTGCCACCAGCAGAGAACAGGGGTGGACTGAAGCTTTCTTT
TRBJ2-2 . TRBV9 . CASSVAMSTGELFF TGTGCCAGCAGCGTAGCTATGAGTACCGGGGAGCTGTTTTTT
TRBJ1-2 . TRBV19 . CASRGGNTNYGYTF TGTGCCAGTAGAGGAGGGAACACTAACTATGGCTACACCTTC
TRBJ2-2 many TRBV9 TRBD1 CASRRTGGYTGELFF TGTGCCAGCAGGAGGACAGGGGGCTACACCGGGGAGCTGTTTTTT
TRBJ2-1 . TRBV18 TRBD2 CASSPRRTSESSVAYNEQFF TGTGCCAGCTCACCGAGGCGGACTAGCGAGTCTTCTGTCGCCTACAATGAGCAGTTCTTC
TRBJ1-1 . TRBV6-6 TRBD1 CASSTGQGANTEAFF TGTGCCAGCAGTACAGGACAGGGGGCCAACACTGAAGCTTTCTTT
TRBJ1-1 . TRBV2 TRBD1 CASSQGENTEAFF TGTGCCAGCAGTCAGGGGGAGAACACTGAAGCTTTCTTT
TRBJ1-4 . TRBV20-1 TRBD1 CSADRGEKLFF TGCAGTGCGGACAGGGGCGAAAAACTGTTTTTT
TRBJ2-4 . TRBV5-6 TRBD1 CASSHGTGGAKNIQYF TGTGCCAGCAGCCACGGGACAGGGGGCGCCAAAAACATTCAGTACTTC
TRBJ1-3 few TRBV19 . CASQRSSGNTIYF TGTGCCAGTCAACGGAGCTCTGGAAACACCATATATTTT
TRBJ1-2 . TRBV18 . CASSPQRQVDGYTF TGTGCCAGCTCACCACAGAGACAAGTAGATGGCTACACCTTC
TRBJ1-1 . TRBV7-6 . CASSLVAGGDTEAFF TGTGCCAGCAGCTTAGTCGCCGGGGGGGACACTGAAGCTTTCTTT
TRBJ1-1 . TRBV11-2 . CASKRTEVNTEAFF TGTGCCAGCAAGAGGACAGAAGTGAACACTGAAGCTTTCTTT
TRBJ1-2 . TRBV29-1 TRBD1 CSVEAGTGYNYGYTF TGCAGCGTTGAAGCTGGGACAGGTTATAACTATGGCTACACCTTC